These 28 T cell receptor beta chains came from one sample sequenced in a study of T cell responses to AZD1222 COVID-19 vaccine (dated by TCRdb to the early 2020s). Library preparation used the immunoSEQ multiplex PCR assay. This immuneACCESS table, as held by TCRdb, lists in-frame sequences with V and J called but not all clones. Of the missing ones, under half trace to an unresolved V gene in checked studies; the others have no known cause. Here the sample has 90,000 to 100,000 clones; 85% occur a single time. Jointly, the top ten make up roughly 5% of the sample. The time point tag for this specimen amounts to: about 28 days (+/-7) after the second vaccine dose. Source: peripheral blood, taken 28 days after the second AZD1222 dose. These receptors originate from an adult who received the AZD1222 COVID-19 vaccine.

This chain joins TRBV10-3 and TRBJ1-5; D is uncertain. CDR3 length equals 12 residues. The germline V and J ends were trimmed by 4 bases and 3 bases, with 4 bases remaining between them. Germline loops: CDR1 ENHRY, CDR2 SYGVKD. The CDR3 bases are TGTGCCATCAGTGGGACCAATCAGCCCCAGCATTTT. Translated: CAISGTNQPQHF.

V and J are TRBV7-9 and TRBJ1-5; no reliable D call. The germline gives CDR1 SEHNR, CDR2 FQNEAQ (reference sequence). The CDR3 contains 17 residues. V dropped 5 bases and J dropped 3 bases, with 20 bases sitting between them. The DNA of the CDR3 is TGTGCCAGCAGCCCGCTGTCGCCTGCCGCTGACAATCAGCCCCAGCATTTT. This translates into CASSPLSPAADNQPQHF.

The V and J genes are TRBV7-9 and TRBJ2-7; D is ambiguous. The CDR3 is made up of 13 amino acids. Trimming pared 4 bases from V and 3 bases from J, leaving 10 bases between. Germline CDR1 is SEHNR and CDR2 is FQNEAQ (reference sequence). This CDR3 reads CASSYPNYYEQYF. In nucleotides, the CDR3 is TGTGCCAGCAGCTACCCGAACTACTACGAGCAGTACTTC.

This clone is a singleton in its sample. The J gene is TRBJ2-3, the V gene TRBV9; TRBD2 aligns across 8 bases. J lost 6 bases, V lost 2 bases, and 11 bases had no gene match. The CDR3 contains 16 residues. Germline assignment: CDR1 SGDLS and CDR2 YYNGEE. The CDR3 reads CASSVSGSITQDTQYF. In nucleotides, the CDR3 is TGTGCCAGCAGCGTGAGCGGGAGTATCACACAGGATACGCAGTATTTT.

The V gene is TRBV5-1, the J gene TRBJ1-4; D call uncertain. This CDR3 contains 17 residues. V gave up 3 bases and J gave up 0 bases, with 15 bases separating them. Germline V CDR1 and CDR2: SGHRS, YFSETQ. The CDR3 here is CASSSSLGISTNEKLFF. The CDR3 DNA follows: TGCGCCAGCAGCTCCTCACTCGGGATCTCAACTAATGAAAAACTGTTTTTT.

This clone was recorded a few times. The J gene is TRBJ1-1, the V gene TRBV19; TRBD1 matches at 8 bases. Looked up from germline, CDR1 is LNHDA and CDR2 is SQIVND (reference sequence). J lost 4 bases, V lost 10 bases, and 5 bases had no gene match. This CDR3 contains 12 residues. CDR3 DNA sequence: TGTGCCACCAAAACAGGGGGCACTGAAGCTTTCTTT. It specifies CATKTGGTEAFF.

The V and J genes are TRBV2 and TRBJ2-3; D call uncertain. Per germline, CDR1 SNHLY and CDR2 FYNNEI. The CDR3 spans 18 residues. V was clipped by 2 bases and J by 4 bases, with 22 bases between them. DNA of the CDR3: TGTGCCAGCAGTGAAATATTCCCAGTCAGTCTAGGGCCAGATACGCAGTATTTT. It yields the protein CASSEIFPVSLGPDTQYF.

The chain employs TRBV2 and TRBJ2-2; no firm D call. Per the germline V gene, CDR1 is SNHLY and CDR2 is FYNNEI. The CDR3 sequence is 16 residues long. Trimming stripped 5 bases from V and 4 bases from J, with 17 bases between. DNA for the CDR3: TGTGCCAGCAGTAGGACCCCTGACCCCTCCACCGGGGAGCTGTTTTTT. Residues: CASSRTPDPSTGELFF.

The chain employs TRBV2 and TRBJ1-5; a possible D gene is TRBD1 (5 bases). This CDR3 has 14 residues. Per germline, CDR1 SNHLY and CDR2 FYNNEI. V dropped 4 bases and J dropped 13 bases, with 20 bases sitting between them. The CDR3 loop is CASSGVRSRGTQHF. The CDR3 nucleotides are TGTGCCAGCAGTGGGGTCAGGTCGCGAGGGACTCAGCATTTT.

The chain recombines TRBV7-9 with TRBJ2-1; D not resolved. The CDR3 runs to 12 residues. The germline V gene has CDR1 SEHNR and CDR2 FQNEAQ (reference sequence). Trimming left V 3 bases short and J 7 bases short, with 7 bases between. CDR3 region: CASSLFLNEQFF. The CDR3 DNA sequence: TGTGCCAGCAGCTTGTTTCTAAATGAGCAGTTCTTC.

The chain uses TRBV24-1 and TRBJ2-1, with D tentatively TRBD1 (6 bases). The germline gives CDR1 KGHDR, CDR2 SFDVKD. V shed 4 bases and J shed 6 bases, with 12 bases lying between them. The CDR3 sequence is 14 residues long. CDR3 loop: CATSEGLQGNEQFF. CDR3 bases: TGTGCCACCAGTGAAGGGCTACAGGGCAATGAGCAGTTCTTC.

The V and J genes are TRBV15 and TRBJ2-5, with D possibly called TRBD1 or TRBD2 (5 bases each). The CDR3 covers 14 residues. Germline lookup yields CDR1 LNHNV and CDR2 YYDKDF (reference sequence). Deletions cut 0 bases from V and 5 bases from J, with 10 bases between. Here the CDR3 reads CATSREPGRETQYF. The CDR3 bases are TGTGCCACCAGCAGAGAACCGGGGCGGGAGACCCAGTACTTC.

This clone was found once. This rearrangement joins TRBV6-2 or TRBV6-3 to TRBJ2-2, with D perhaps assigned TRBD1 or TRBD2 (5 bases each). V was pared by 2 bases and J by 0 bases, with 19 bases between. Per germline, CDR1 MNHEY and CDR2 SVGEGT. The CDR3 totals 19 residues. The DNA of the CDR3 is TGTGCCAGCAGTTACGTTGTGGGGGAGAGGGGCCCGAACACCGGGGAGCTGTTTTTT. Amino acid sequence: CASSYVVGERGPNTGELFF.

This clone was seen only once. The chain carries TRBV5-1 and TRBJ2-7, with 11 bases lining up with TRBD1. V trimming: 4 bases; J trimming: 6 bases; junction bases outside the gene matches: 6. Germline V gene sequence: CDR1 SGHRS, CDR2 YFSETQ. The CDR3 runs 14 residues. Written as DNA, the CDR3 is TGCGCCAGCAGCCCGGGGACAGGGGGTCGCGAGCAGTACTTC. Amino acids: CASSPGTGGREQYF.

The rearrangement uses TRBV7-3 and TRBJ2-3; TRBD2 agrees at 10 bases. The length of the CDR3 is 14 residues. In germline, CDR1 is SGHTA, CDR2 FQGTGA. V gave up 8 bases and J gave up 1 base; unmatched junction bases: 3. CDR3 residues: CASGAGGGTDTQYF. Here the CDR3 DNA reads TGTGCCAGCGGAGCGGGGGGGGGCACAGATACGCAGTATTTT.

The chain recombines TRBV6-4 with TRBJ2-1; 7 bases fit TRBD2. The J segment lost 0 bases and the V segment lost 3 bases, leaving 2 bases of the junction unmatched. Germline V CDR1 and CDR2: MRHNA, SNTAGT. This CDR3 is 15 amino acids long. CDR3 DNA: TGTGCCAGCAGTGAGTCTAGCGGCTCCTACAATGAGCAGTTCTTC. It encodes CASSESSGSYNEQFF.

The rearrangement links TRBV5-1 to TRBJ1-3, with 10 bases aligning to TRBD1. The germline V gene encodes CDR1 SGHRS and CDR2 YFSETQ. Unmatched junction bases numbered 6, after V lost 3 bases and J lost 3 bases. CDR3 length: 16 residues. The CDR3 loop reads CASSSGTGVVGNTIYF. DNA for the CDR3: TGCGCCAGCAGCTCCGGGACAGGGGTTGTTGGAAACACCATATATTTT.

The rearrangement joins TRBV6-6 to TRBJ1-5, with a possible D match to TRBD1 (5 bases). The CDR3 loop spans 15 amino acids. Germline values: CDR1 MNHNY, CDR2 SVGAGI (reference sequence). V lost 2 bases to trimming and J lost 2 bases, with 10 bases between them. DNA for the CDR3: TGTGCCAGCAGTTACCGGGCCAGGGGCAATCAGCCCCAGCATTTT. Translation gives CASSYRARGNQPQHF.

V and J are TRBV18 and TRBJ2-1, with 11 bases identical to TRBD2. CDR3 length: 18 residues. Germline loops: CDR1 KGHSH, CDR2 LQKENI. V shed 3 bases and J 6 bases; nucleotides not matched to a gene: 13. CDR3 amino acids: CASSPILTSGTLANEQFF. In DNA form, the CDR3 reads TGTGCCAGCTCACCGATTCTGACTAGCGGGACCCTAGCCAATGAGCAGTTCTTC.

The chain recombines TRBV6-9 with TRBJ2-7, with TRBD2 matching 14 bases. The CDR3 length is 17 residues. V was clipped by 9 bases and J by 2 bases; unmatched bases: 12. The germline V gene has CDR1 MNHGY and CDR2 SVAAGI. CDR3 DNA sequence: TGTGCCAGGCCGACCGGGACTAGCGGGAGATCGCCCTACGAGCAGTACTTC. This codes for CARPTGTSGRSPYEQYF.

V and J are TRBV27 and TRBJ1-6; D is unresolved. The germline V gene has CDR1 MNHEY and CDR2 SMNVEV (reference sequence). The CDR3 runs 17 residues. Trimming left V 5 bases short and J 1 base short, with 15 bases between. The CDR3: CASSPLGSNSYNSPLHF. The CDR3 coding sequence is TGTGCCAGCAGTCCCCTGGGGAGTAATTCCTATAATTCACCCCTCCACTTT.

The chain employs TRBV10-3 and TRBJ2-1; TRBD1 matches at 11 bases. The CDR3 has 17 amino acids. The germline gives CDR1 ENHRY, CDR2 SYGVKD. V was pared by 8 bases and J by 2 bases, with 11 bases of the junction left unmatched. CDR3 nucleotide sequence: TGTGCCATCCAGGGCAATATGGGACAGGGGGCCTACAATGAGCAGTTCTTC. It encodes CAIQGNMGQGAYNEQFF.

J is TRBJ2-4 and V is TRBV5-1; D tentatively reads TRBD1 or TRBD2 (5 bases each). V lost 0 bases and J 14 bases, leaving 15 bases between the germline ends. CDR1 and CDR2 (germline): SGHRS, YFSETQ. The CDR3 has 13 residues. This CDR3 reads CASSLALGEQEYF. DNA of the CDR3: TGCGCCAGCAGCTTGGCCCTGGGGGAGCAAGAGTACTTC.

The DNA for the CDR3 is TGCGCCAGCAGCTTGGGACAGGATAATTCACCCCTCCACTTT. Translated, it gives CASSLGQDNSPLHF. The chain carries TRBV5-1 and TRBJ1-6, with D possibly TRBD1 on 6 matching bases. The CDR3 loop spans 14 amino acids. The ends were cut back, 0 bases at V and 5 bases at J, with 6 bases in the middle. Germline loops: CDR1 SGHRS, CDR2 YFSETQ.

The chain is built from TRBV27 and TRBJ2-2; no clear D. This CDR3 region has 15 residues. Deletions cut 5 bases from V and 0 bases from J, with 10 bases between. Germline V gives CDR1 MNHEY, CDR2 SMNVEV (reference sequence). DNA for the CDR3: TGTGCCAGCAGTAGGAGTGGGTCGAACACCGGGGAGCTGTTTTTT. It yields the protein CASSRSGSNTGELFF.

The chain joins TRBV3-1 (or the pseudogene TRBV3-2) to TRBJ2-7; 15 nucleotides align to TRBD2. Per germline, CDR1 LGHDT and CDR2 YNNKEL (reference sequence). The trim removed 1 base at V and 3 bases at J, leaving 4 bases unmatched. The CDR3 is 17 amino acids. CDR3 protein: CASSQGTSGGAFYEQYF. The CDR3 DNA reads TGTGCCAGCAGCCAAGGGACTAGCGGGGGGGCATTCTACGAGCAGTACTTC.

The gene calls are TRBV11-2 and TRBJ2-2; D may match TRBD1 or TRBD2 (6 bases each). From germline, CDR1 is SGHAT and CDR2 FQNNGV. The CDR3 is 15 amino acids. Trimming left V 1 base short and J 3 bases short, with 9 bases between. The CDR3 nucleotides read TGTGCCAGCAGCTTAGTCGGGGGCTACACCGGGGAGCTGTTTTTT. Its translation: CASSLVGGYTGELFF.

This chain joins TRBV7-9 and TRBJ1-4; no clear D. Germline CDR1 is SEHNR and CDR2 is FQNEAQ (reference sequence). V was trimmed by 5 bases and J by 0 bases, leaving 13 bases between them. The CDR3 extends over 16 amino acids. The CDR3: CASSLGRSTTNEKLFF. The CDR3, as DNA: TGTGCCAGCAGCCTCGGACGTAGTACAACTAATGAAAAACTGTTTTTT.